What follows are 21 T cell receptor beta chains derived from one specimen sequenced in a study of shared clonotypes between healthy human individuals. The protocol was immunoSEQ multiplex PCR, while the TCRdb copy is restricted to in-frame clones and leaves out a portion. The sample consists of 600,000 to 750,000 clones, 72% of them appearing once. The sequencing sample was made of memory CD4+ T cells sorted from blood. The sample's subset: CD45RA-negative fraction. The receptors were sampled from a woman aged 30 to 39 in good health.

This clone turned up a few times. V gene TRBV7-6 combines with J gene TRBJ2-5; D might be TRBD1 (5 bases). Germline values: CDR1 SGHVS, CDR2 FNYEAQ. This CDR3 comprises 18 residues. V lost 1 base, J lost 1 base, and 19 bases lay in between. The CDR3: CASSLVAISRVTQETQYF. Written as DNA, the CDR3 is TGTGCCAGCAGCTTAGTAGCCATCTCCAGGGTCACCCAAGAGACCCAGTACTTC.

The chain uses TRBV7-9 and TRBJ2-2; 15 bases align to TRBD2. Trimming cost V 8 bases and J 1 base; bases outside gene matches: 5. This CDR3 is built from 17 residues. Germline loops: CDR1 SEHNR, CDR2 FQNEAQ (reference sequence). CDR3 in amino acids: CASGGLAGGGNTGELFF. The CDR3 DNA sequence: TGTGCCAGCGGAGGACTAGCGGGAGGGGGGAACACCGGGGAGCTGTTTTTT.

The chain employs TRBV10-2 and TRBJ2-1; maybe TRBD2 (6 bases). V lost 2 bases and J 11 bases, leaving 16 bases between the germline ends. The CDR3 has 14 residues. The germline V gene encodes CDR1 WSHSY and CDR2 SAAADI. The CDR3 DNA reads TGCGCCAGCAGTGAGGCTGGACTATCATATAAGCAGTTCTTC. Translated: CASSEAGLSYKQFF.

This chain joins TRBV29-1 and TRBJ2-3, with D perhaps TRBD1 or TRBD2 (5 bases each). In germline, CDR1 is SQVTM, CDR2 ANQGSEA. The V end lost 0 bases, the J end lost 3 bases, and 13 bases lay between the germline ends. The CDR3 has 15 residues. The CDR3 reads CSVEDLGGYTDTQYF. Written as DNA, the CDR3 is TGCAGCGTTGAAGATCTTGGGGGTTATACAGATACGCAGTATTTT.

The genes are TRBV6-6 and TRBJ2-2; 8 nucleotides agree with TRBD1. CDR1 and CDR2 (germline): MNHNY, SVGAGI (reference sequence). This CDR3 spans 16 amino acids. The V gene end was trimmed by 7 bases and the J gene end by 5 bases; junction bases not matched to a gene: 12. Here the CDR3 DNA reads TGTGCCAGCATCGAAGCCCAGGGGGCGAGGACCGGGGAGCTGTTTTTT. This translates into CASIEAQGARTGELFF.

The chain combines TRBV9 with TRBJ2-3; 9 nucleotides agree with TRBD2. The trim removed 0 bases at V and 0 bases at J, leaving 8 bases unmatched. CDR3 length equals 18 residues. The V gene's germline CDR1 is SGDLS and CDR2 YYNGEE. The CDR3 nucleotides are TGTGCCAGCAGCGTAGGATTAGCGGGAGTCGTCAGCACAGATACGCAGTATTTT. It is translated as CASSVGLAGVVSTDTQYF.

This clone was seen many times. The rearrangement links TRBV4-1 to TRBJ2-2, with 12 bases that match TRBD2. Trimming took 1 base from V and 6 from J; bases not matched to a gene: 3. Germline V gene data show CDR1 as MGHRA and CDR2 as YSYEKL. The CDR3 covers 16 residues. For the CDR3, the DNA is TGCGCCAGCAGCCAAGCTCTAGCGGGAGGGCCCGGGGAGCTGTTTTTT. The encoded protein is CASSQALAGGPGELFF.

The chain has TRBV28 and TRBJ2-7; the D gene could be TRBD1 or TRBD2 (5 bases each). V lost 6 bases and J 1 base, leaving 16 bases between the germline ends. Germline CDR1 and CDR2: MDHEN and SYDVKM. This CDR3 is 15 amino acids long. The CDR3 region is CASRALWGRSYEQYF. The CDR3 DNA follows: TGTGCCAGCAGGGCTCTCTGGGGGAGATCCTACGAGCAGTACTTC.

The gene calls are TRBV29-1 and TRBJ1-3; TRBD1 agrees at 7 bases. The CDR3 is made up of 15 amino acids. Germline CDR1 and CDR2: SQVTM and ANQGSEA. Trimming took 4 bases from V and 4 from J; bases not matched to a gene: 10. The CDR3 DNA is TGCAGCGTTGGAGGAGACAGGGCAGGAGGAAACACCATATATTTT. It translates to CSVGGDRAGGNTIYF.

This clone was observed a single time. This CDR3 is also generated by other DNA sequences in the sample. As DNA, the CDR3 is TGTGCCAGCAGCTCCGGAAGCGCCGGGGCCAACGTCCTGACTTTC. This codes for CASSSGSAGANVLTF. The rearrangement uses TRBV5-6 and TRBJ2-6; D not resolved. The CDR3 is 15 residues long. In germline, CDR1 is SGHDT, CDR2 YYEEEE. V lost 3 bases and J lost 4, with 11 bases in between.

The V gene is TRBV6-6, the J gene TRBJ2-7; either TRBD1 or TRBD2 may fit D (6 bases each). In germline, CDR1 is MNHNY, CDR2 SVGAGI (reference sequence). V gave up 11 bases and J gave up 6 bases, with 20 bases separating them. This CDR3 has 13 residues. The chain's CDR3 is CAAGGRPPTEQYF. DNA of the CDR3: TGTGCCGCCGGGGGCCGACCCCCTACCGAGCAGTACTTC.

The V and J genes are TRBV5-5 and TRBJ2-7; weak D call: TRBD1 (6 bases). With 4 bases removed from V and 0 bases from J, the gap between germline ends came to 17 bases. The germline gives CDR1 SGHKS, CDR2 YYEKEE (reference sequence). This CDR3 spans 16 amino acids. In DNA form, the CDR3 reads TGTGCCAGCAGCCGATCTGTGTCAGGGGCCTCCTACGAGCAGTACTTC. Protein sequence: CASSRSVSGASYEQYF.

This chain uses TRBV11-3 with TRBJ2-1, with 10 positions matching TRBD2. V trimming: 4 bases; J trimming: 7 bases; junction bases outside the gene matches: 7. CDR1 is SGHNT, CDR2 YENEEA, per germline. The CDR3 covers 15 residues. DNA for the CDR3: TGTGCCAGCAGCTCTAGCGGGAGCGGAATGAATGAGCAGTTCTTC. Translated, it gives CASSSSGSGMNEQFF.

The chain couples TRBV5-5 to TRBJ2-7, with 8 positions matching TRBD1. The CDR3 loop spans 15 amino acids. Germline values: CDR1 SGHKS, CDR2 YYEKEE (reference sequence). V shed 4 bases and J 2 bases; nucleotides not matched to a gene: 8. CDR3 in amino acids: CASSIGTGLAYEQYF. The DNA for the CDR3 is TGTGCCAGCAGCATTGGGACAGGCTTAGCCTACGAGCAGTACTTC.

In nucleotides, the CDR3 is TGTGCCAGCAGTACCAGGACAGCTGGGGCCAACGTCCTGACTTTC. This gives the protein CASSTRTAGANVLTF. The rearrangement joins TRBV6-5 to TRBJ2-6; D possibly corresponds to TRBD1 (6 bases). CDR1 MNHEY and CDR2 SVGAGI come from the germline V gene. V was cut by 5 bases and J by 2 bases, with 10 bases left in between. This CDR3 is built from 15 residues.

The chain employs TRBV28 and TRBJ1-1, with 7 bases matching TRBD1. V lost 8 bases and J lost 1; bases outside the gene matches: 13. The CDR3 is 16 residues long. Germline CDR1 and CDR2: MDHEN and SYDVKM. For the CDR3, the DNA is TGTGCCAGCGTTACAGGGGCGATTATACAGAACACTGAAGCTTTCTTT. Residues: CASVTGAIIQNTEAFF.

This chain links TRBV19 with TRBJ2-1, with 12 positions matching TRBD2. The junction had 4 bases not matched to a gene; V was cut back by 6 bases and J by 7 bases. This CDR3 region has 14 residues. Germline-derived CDR1 and CDR2 are LNHDA and SQIVND (reference sequence). CDR3 nucleotides: TGTGCCAGTAGGACTAGCGGGAGTAAGAATGAGCAGTTCTTC. This codes for CASRTSGSKNEQFF.

The V gene is TRBV7-8, the J gene TRBJ2-7, with TRBD2 identical over 8 bases. The germline CDR1 and CDR2 sequences are SGHVS and FQNEAQ. This CDR3 comprises 14 residues. V gave up 4 bases and J gave up 4 bases; unmatched junction bases: 6. The CDR3: CASSWTSFQYEQYF. The CDR3, as DNA: TGTGCCAGCAGCTGGACTAGCTTTCAGTACGAGCAGTACTTC.

The V gene is TRBV28, the J gene TRBJ2-4; TRBD1 matches at 7 bases. The CDR3 sequence is 16 residues long. Per the germline V gene, CDR1 is MDHEN and CDR2 is SYDVKM. The V gene end was trimmed by 4 bases and the J gene end by 0 bases; junction bases not matched to a gene: 6. The CDR3: CASSSAGTAAKNIQYF. For the CDR3, the DNA is TGTGCCAGCAGTTCGGCCGGGACAGCAGCCAAAAACATTCAGTACTTC. Full variable domain (remainder filled in from reference TRBV28 and TRBJ2-4): DVKVTQSSRYLVKRTGEKVFLECVQDMDHENMFWYRQDPGLGLRLIYFSYDVKMKEKGDIPEGYSVSREKKERFSLILESASTNQTSMYLCASSSAGTAAKNIQYFGAGTRLSVL.

The chain has TRBV5-1 and TRBJ2-1; 7 bases are shared with TRBD1. Germline CDR1 reads SGHRS; CDR2 reads YFSETQ. With V trimmed by 3 bases and J by 9 bases, 9 bases remained unmatched. This CDR3 has 14 residues. CDR3 region: CASSSIRSGGEQFF. DNA of the CDR3: TGCGCCAGCAGCTCGATTAGGTCAGGGGGTGAGCAGTTCTTC.

This rearrangement joins TRBV2 to TRBJ2-7, with 7 nucleotides matching TRBD2. J lost 4 bases, V lost 4 bases, and 7 bases had no gene match. The germline V gene has CDR1 SNHLY and CDR2 FYNNEI. This CDR3 has 14 residues. CDR3 sequence: CASSVPAGVYEQYF. For the CDR3, the DNA is TGTGCCAGCAGTGTACCCGCGGGAGTATACGAGCAGTACTTC.